The source of this TCR beta chain is a study of T cells in Graves' hyperthyroidism and ophthalmopathy. CDR3 length: 15 residues. V lost 10 bases and J lost 3; bases outside the gene matches: 7. Per germline, CDR1 SGDLS and CDR2 YYNGEE. Researchers amplified the TCR beta CDR3 regions from RNA transcripts. Researchers ran a first-round RT-PCR on the TCR CDR3 using the HTBI primer set. TCRdb passed the multiplex PCR reads through MiXCR, listing each CDR3 protein once. The table records hundreds of thousands of distinct CDR3 sequences, approximately 15% of them present only once. V gene TRBV9 combines with J gene TRBJ2-6, with 10 nucleotides matching TRBD1. The TCR sequence derives from a woman between 40 and 55 years old with Graves' ophthalmopathy. Sequencing was carried out using blood. The CDR3 bases are TGTGCCTCCCGACAGGGGGCGGGTGGGGCCAACGTCCTGACTTTC. Protein: CASRQGAGGANVLTF.